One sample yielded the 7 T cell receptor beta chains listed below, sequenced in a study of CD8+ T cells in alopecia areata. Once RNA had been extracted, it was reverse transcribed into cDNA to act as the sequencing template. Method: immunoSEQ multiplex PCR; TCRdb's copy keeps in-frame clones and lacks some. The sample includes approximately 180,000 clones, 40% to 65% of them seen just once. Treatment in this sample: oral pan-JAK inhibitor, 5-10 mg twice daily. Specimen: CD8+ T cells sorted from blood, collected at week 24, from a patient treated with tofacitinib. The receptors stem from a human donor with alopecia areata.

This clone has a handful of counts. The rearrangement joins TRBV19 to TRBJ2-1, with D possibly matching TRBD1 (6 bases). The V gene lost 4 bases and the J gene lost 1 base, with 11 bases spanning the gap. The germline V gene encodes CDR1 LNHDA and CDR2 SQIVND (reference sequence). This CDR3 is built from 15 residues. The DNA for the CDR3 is TGTGCCAGTAGTAAAGGACAGAGATCCTACAATGAGCAGTTCTTC. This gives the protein CASSKGQRSYNEQFF.

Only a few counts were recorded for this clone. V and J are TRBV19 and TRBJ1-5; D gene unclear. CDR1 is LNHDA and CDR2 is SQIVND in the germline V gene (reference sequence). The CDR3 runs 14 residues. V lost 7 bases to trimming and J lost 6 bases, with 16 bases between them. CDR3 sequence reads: CASTERPDGQPQHF. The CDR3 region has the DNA TGTGCCAGTACCGAACGACCGGACGGTCAGCCCCAGCATTTT.

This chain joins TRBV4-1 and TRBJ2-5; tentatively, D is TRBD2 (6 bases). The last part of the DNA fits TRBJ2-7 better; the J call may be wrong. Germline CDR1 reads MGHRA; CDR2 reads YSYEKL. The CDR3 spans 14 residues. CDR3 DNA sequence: TGCGCCAGCAGCCAAGATAAGGGAGGCTACGAGCAGTACTTC. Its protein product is CASSQDKGGYEQYF.

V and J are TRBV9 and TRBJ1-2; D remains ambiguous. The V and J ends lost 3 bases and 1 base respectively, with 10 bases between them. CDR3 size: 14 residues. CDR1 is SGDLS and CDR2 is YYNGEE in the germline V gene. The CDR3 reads CASSDDGNNYGYTF. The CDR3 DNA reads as TGTGCCAGCAGCGACGACGGGAATAACTATGGCTACACCTTC.

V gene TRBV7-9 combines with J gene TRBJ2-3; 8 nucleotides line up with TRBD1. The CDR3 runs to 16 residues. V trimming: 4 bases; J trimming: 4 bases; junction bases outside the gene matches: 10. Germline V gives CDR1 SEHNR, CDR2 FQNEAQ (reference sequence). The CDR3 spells CASSSTGQAGADTQYF. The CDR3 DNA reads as TGTGCCAGCAGCTCTACGGGACAGGCTGGCGCAGATACGCAGTATTTT. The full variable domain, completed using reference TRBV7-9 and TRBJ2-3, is DTGVSQNPRHKITKRGQNVTFRCDPISEHNRLYWYRQTLGQGPEFLTYFQNEAQLEKSRLLSDRFSAERPKGSFSTLEIQRTEQGDSAMYLCASSSTGQAGADTQYFGPGTRLTVL.

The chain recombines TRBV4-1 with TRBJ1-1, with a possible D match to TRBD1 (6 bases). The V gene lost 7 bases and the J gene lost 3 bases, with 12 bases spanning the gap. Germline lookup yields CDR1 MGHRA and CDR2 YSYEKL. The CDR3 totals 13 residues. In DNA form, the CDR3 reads TGCGCCAGCACCGCAAGACAGGACACTGAAGCTTTCTTT. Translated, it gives CASTARQDTEAFF.

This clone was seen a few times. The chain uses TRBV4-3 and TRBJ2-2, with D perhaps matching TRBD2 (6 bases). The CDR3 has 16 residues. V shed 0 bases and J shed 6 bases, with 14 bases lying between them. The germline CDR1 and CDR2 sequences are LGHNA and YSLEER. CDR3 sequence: CASSQDWREKAGELFF. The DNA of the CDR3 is TGCGCCAGCAGCCAAGATTGGCGGGAAAAGGCCGGGGAGCTGTTTTTT.